The T cell receptor beta chain under discussion was sequenced for a study of T cells expressing NK-cell markers. About the research overall: Sorted CD3+CD56-NKG2C+, CD3+CD56+NKG2C+ and CD3+CD56+NKG2C- T cells supplied the TCR beta repertoires.

With regard to this clonotype: Its target is not known.

TCRdb reprocessed the 5' RACE reads and keeps a single row for each CDR3 protein, giving no DNA. Its clone listing holds 150,000 to 180,000 distinct CDR3 sequences. Points from the study as a whole: The study found dominant NKG2C+ clonotypes at about 1.0-7.0% of CD8+ T cells in several donors.

The TCR sequence derives from a woman in her 50s in good health. The sample was blood T cells: a sorted CD56 or NKG2C T cell subset, CD4+ or CD8+ T cells, or bulk PBMC T cells (not recorded which).

This CDR3 reads CASSLYALGTRLQETQYF. This chain connects TRBV7-9 to TRBJ2-5; TCRdb reports TRBD2, a call that lacks DNA to check it against. The CDR3 has 18 amino acids. Germline lookup yields CDR1 SEHNR and CDR2 FQNEAQ (reference sequence).